The present T cell receptor beta chain was sequenced within a study of shared clonotypes between healthy human individuals. The CDR3 has 11 amino acids. Germline V gene sequence: CDR1 MNHEY, CDR2 SMNVEV (reference sequence). Trimming took off 5 bases at V and 2 bases at J, with 4 bases between the two ends. Naive CD8 cells, CD45RO-negative and positively selected for CCR7, excluded terminally differentiated effector memory CD45RA+ cells. Generated by immunoSEQ multiplex PCR, the TCRdb table keeps only in-frame clones and is missing some. The sample has approximately 2,000,000 clones, roughly 93% seen once. A note on this clone: In the same sample, other DNA sequences code for this CDR3.

The rearrangement links TRBV27 to TRBJ2-7; no clear D gene. The specimen was naive CD8+ T cells from PBMCs. This TCR was recovered from a man younger than 35 in good health. Some clones in this sample may be carry-over from other donors' samples. In DNA, the CDR3 is TGTGCCAGCAGTCCTACCTACGAGCAGTACTTC. Residues: CASSPTYEQYF.